This T cell receptor beta chain was identified in a study of cytotoxic CD8 clonotypes in ibrutinib-treated CLL. Overall study: The sample average was 255,043 productive templates and 85,000 to 95,000 productive rearrangements.

General study results and limits: Progressing patients had sampling times that differed from those of sustained-remission patients. Public clonotypes proved infrequent, and on treatment they shrank or remained steady. The study found clonality rose at ibrutinib response, then fell toward baseline at progression.

The CDR3 is 14 residues long. J gave up 2 bases and V 8 bases, and 4 bases lay outside the gene matches. CDR1 is SGHVS, CDR2 FNYEAQ, per germline. Profiling relied on immunoSEQ multiplex PCR, and the TCRdb table lists in-frame clones only, not all of them. The table shows 150,000 to 200,000 clones, with around three quarters occurring only once. As for this clone: Its antigen remains unknown.

The source was PBMCs, collected after 24 months of ibrutinib treatment. The sequence came from a human donor with chronic lymphocytic leukemia. The rearrangement joins TRBV7-6 to TRBJ2-1; 9 nucleotides line up with TRBD2. The chain's CDR3 is CASGAGGPYNEQFF. CDR3 in DNA: TGTGCCAGCGGAGCGGGAGGACCCTACAATGAGCAGTTCTTC.